The 32 T cell receptor beta chains listed next were all sequenced from one sample in a study of patients and donors after allogeneic stem cell transplantation. MiXCR, run by TCRdb on the RT-PCR reads, gives a single entry per CDR3 protein. The sample lists roughly 2,500 distinct CDR3 sequences, around 18% occurring once. Sequencing used blood, either unsorted or a sorted T cell fraction (not recorded which). The receptors originated from a human donor who was either an allogeneic HSCT recipient or a stem cell or donor lymphocyte infusion donor (not recorded which). It is not recorded whose cells these are; they may come from a transplant donor.

This clonotype rates as large. The gene calls are TRBV2 and TRBJ2-7; D ambiguous. Trimming shortened V by 7 bases and J by 3 bases, and 10 bases separated the two germline ends. Germline CDR1 SNHLY, CDR2 FYNNEI. The CDR3 sequence is 12 residues long. The CDR3 sequence: CASTEDRYEQYF. CDR3 nucleotide sequence: TGTGCCAGCACCGAAGACCGCTACGAGCAGTACTTC.

This clonotype was found a few times. The V call is TRBV7-2, the J call TRBJ1-6, with 9 bases identical to TRBD1. CDR3 length: 16 residues. Germline assignment: CDR1 SGHTA and CDR2 FQGNSA. The V gene end was trimmed by 5 bases and the J gene end by 7 bases; junction bases not matched to a gene: 9. CDR3 in amino acids: CASSGRMGQGNSPLHF. CDR3 DNA sequence: TGTGCCAGCAGCGGACGGATGGGACAGGGAAATTCACCCCTCCACTTT.

In this sample, this clonotype turned up a few times. The chain joins TRBV3-1 to TRBJ1-3; D uncertain. V dropped 4 bases and J dropped 4 bases, with 11 bases sitting between them. This CDR3 comprises 14 residues. Germline CDR1 is LGHDT and CDR2 is YNNKEL (reference sequence). CDR3 loop: CASSRGSSGNTIYF. The CDR3 coding sequence is TGTGCCAGCAGCCGAGGGAGCTCCGGAAACACCATATATTTT.

The V call is TRBV24-1, the J call TRBJ2-1; D gene ambiguous. The CDR3 runs 13 residues. V dropped 3 bases and J dropped 1 base, with 3 bases sitting between them. Germline V CDR1 and CDR2: KGHDR, SFDVKD. CDR3 residues: CATSDGSYNEQFF. Here the CDR3 DNA reads TGTGCCACCAGTGATGGATCCTACAATGAGCAGTTCTTC.

This clonotype was observed a few times. J is TRBJ1-1 and V is TRBV18; 7 positions match TRBD1. CDR3 length: 14 amino acids. The ends lost 5 bases at V and 4 bases at J; junction bases unmatched: 7. Germline CDR1 reads KGHSH; CDR2 reads LQKENI. The CDR3 loop is CASSSTGEGTEAFF. CDR3 sequence (DNA): TGTGCCAGCTCATCAACAGGGGAGGGCACTGAAGCTTTCTTT. The full variable domain, its missing parts supplied by reference TRBV18 and TRBJ1-1, is NAGVMQNPRHLVRRRGQEARLRCSPMKGHSHVYWYRQLPEEGLKFMVYLQKENIIDESGMPKERFSAEFPKEGPSILRIQQVVRGDSAAYFCASSSTGEGTEAFFGQGTRLTVV.

This clonotype is classed as medium-sized (0.01 to 0.1%). The rearrangement links TRBV15 to TRBJ1-2; 7 bases map to TRBD1. This CDR3 is 15 amino acids long. Trimming cost V 0 bases and J 6 bases; bases outside gene matches: 7. Germline V CDR1 and CDR2: LNHNV, YYDKDF (reference sequence). The CDR3 DNA reads TGTGCCACCAGCAGAGATTTACACAGGGGCCATGGCTACACCTTC. It specifies CATSRDLHRGHGYTF.

This clonotype rates as large. The rearrangement uses TRBV18 and TRBJ1-2; D not resolved. V lost 8 bases and J 0 bases, leaving 10 bases between the germline ends. This CDR3 comprises 13 residues. The germline V gene has CDR1 KGHSH and CDR2 LQKENI. The CDR3 region is CASHREANYGYTF. The CDR3 coding sequence is TGTGCCAGCCACCGGGAGGCTAACTATGGCTACACCTTC.

Within the sample, this clonotype is large. The chain recombines TRBV9 with TRBJ2-5; 9 bases map to TRBD1. This CDR3 has 15 residues. Germline lookup yields CDR1 SGDLS and CDR2 YYNGEE. Germline trimming cut 0 bases from V and 1 base from J; bases unmatched to any gene: 1. CDR3 amino acids: CASSVGQGVQETQYF. For the CDR3, the DNA is TGTGCCAGCAGCGTAGGACAGGGGGTCCAAGAGACCCAGTACTTC. The full variable domain, completed using reference TRBV9 and TRBJ2-5, is DSGVTQTPKHLITATGQRVTLRCSPRSGDLSVYWYQQSLDQGLQFLIQYYNGEERAKGNILERFSAQQFPDLHSELNLSSLELGDSALYFCASSVGQGVQETQYFGPGTRLLVL.

By proportion, this clonotype is medium-sized. J is TRBJ1-1 and V is TRBV7-6; 7 bases align to TRBD1. The CDR3 sequence is 16 residues long. Germline V gene sequence: CDR1 SGHVS, CDR2 FNYEAQ. V lost 2 bases to trimming and J lost 4 bases; unmatched junction nucleotides: 10. The CDR3 DNA is TGTGCCAGCAGCTTAATAGGTGAGGGACAGCTCACTGAAGCTTTCTTT. Translation: CASSLIGEGQLTEAFF.

This clonotype has just a few counts. The chain couples TRBV5-1 to TRBJ2-5, with TRBD1 matching over 10 bases. In germline, CDR1 is SGHRS, CDR2 YFSETQ. V gave up 6 bases and J gave up 4 bases; unmatched junction bases: 6. The CDR3 has 14 amino acids. The CDR3 reads CASKLGTGAETQYF. CDR3 sequence (DNA): TGCGCCAGCAAGCTTGGGACAGGGGCAGAGACCCAGTACTTC.

By sample fraction, this clonotype is medium-sized. This chain links TRBV20-1 with TRBJ1-2, with D possibly matching TRBD1 (5 bases). This CDR3 is 14 amino acids long. V was clipped by 3 bases and J by 0 bases, with 11 bases between them. Germline V gene sequence: CDR1 DFQATT, CDR2 SNEGSKA (reference sequence). This CDR3 is CSASDSQTNYGYTF. The DNA for the CDR3 is TGCAGTGCTAGTGACAGTCAAACTAACTATGGCTACACCTTC.

By sample share, this clonotype is large. V is TRBV5-1 and J is TRBJ2-7, with a weak D call TRBD1 (6 bases). CDR1 SGHRS and CDR2 YFSETQ come from the germline V gene. The CDR3 is 15 residues long. The V end was cut by 0 bases, the J end by 1 base, with 11 bases between. The CDR3 protein is CASSLVLTGSYEQYF. The CDR3 nucleotides are TGCGCCAGCAGCTTGGTTCTCACAGGGTCCTACGAGCAGTACTTC.

The chain links TRBV2 to TRBJ2-3; possible D gene TRBD2, 5 bases. Germline V CDR1 and CDR2: SNHLY, FYNNEI. The CDR3 runs 14 residues. Trimming removed 5 bases from V and 1 base from J, with 10 bases in between. This CDR3 reads CASSNSAGTDTQYF. DNA for the CDR3: TGTGCCAGCAGTAATTCAGCGGGCACAGATACGCAGTATTTT.

This clonotype was seen a few times. The chain carries TRBV7-2 and TRBJ1-1; weak D call: TRBD1 (5 bases). The CDR3 sequence is 14 residues long. CDR1 and CDR2 from the germline V gene are SGHTA and FQGNSA. Trimming removed 2 bases from V and 3 bases from J, with 10 bases in between. CDR3 sequence: CASSLFPGDTEAFF. Here the CDR3 DNA reads TGTGCCAGCAGCTTATTCCCGGGGGACACTGAAGCTTTCTTT.

This clonotype was observed a few times. V and J are TRBV7-2 and TRBJ2-3, with 9 nucleotides matching TRBD2. This CDR3 has 18 residues. J was trimmed by 2 bases and V by 0 bases; bases with no gene match: 9. Germline V CDR1 and CDR2: SGHTA, FQGNSA. CDR3 DNA: TGTGCCAGCAGCTTAGCGGGGCCTAGCGGGGTGGTCACAGATACGCAGTATTTT. Protein sequence: CASSLAGPSGVVTDTQYF.

The table lists this clonotype with a count of one. The chain uses TRBV24-1 and TRBJ2-4; TRBD2 is a possible D gene (5 bases). V was pared by 4 bases and J by 11 bases, with 26 bases between. The CDR3 totals 17 residues. Germline CDR1 KGHDR, CDR2 SFDVKD. This chain's CDR3 is CATSDGRTRDLLQVQYF. DNA for the CDR3: TGTGCCACCAGTGACGGGCGGACTCGGGATCTCCTCCAGGTTCAGTACTTC.

This clonotype is labeled as large. CDR3 region: CASSPPTREQYF. For the CDR3, the DNA is TGTGCCAGCTCACCACCGACGCGTGAGCAGTACTTC. The chain couples TRBV18 to TRBJ2-7, with D hard to call. Germline V CDR1 and CDR2: KGHSH, LQKENI. The CDR3 is made up of 12 amino acids. The V end lost 0 bases, the J end lost 7 bases, and 7 bases lay between the germline ends.

The chain is built from TRBV28 and TRBJ2-7, with D maybe TRBD2 (6 bases). Trimming shortened V by 7 bases and J by 8 bases, and 24 bases separated the two germline ends. Germline CDR1 and CDR2: MDHEN and SYDVKM. The CDR3 consists of 15 residues. Here the CDR3 DNA reads TGTGCCAGCACCCTGGGGGAAGGGGAGAGCGGGCAGCAGTACTTC. This codes for CASTLGEGESGQQYF.

This clonotype has only a few counts. The V and J genes are TRBV9 and TRBJ2-7; tentative D call: TRBD2 (7 bases). CDR3 length: 14 amino acids. With 0 bases removed from V and 6 bases from J, the gap between germline ends came to 13 bases. From germline, CDR1 is SGDLS and CDR2 YYNGEE. CDR3 region: CASSVATAGAEQYF. CDR3 DNA: TGTGCCAGCAGCGTAGCGACGGCGGGGGCCGAGCAGTACTTC.

The J gene is TRBJ2-5, the V gene TRBV7-2; D remains ambiguous. The V gene's germline CDR1 is SGHTA and CDR2 FQGNSA. The length of the CDR3 is 13 residues. V lost 2 bases to trimming and J lost 3 bases, with 7 bases between them. The CDR3 nucleotides read TGTGCCAGCAGCTTATATGGGGAAGAGACCCAGTACTTC. Residues: CASSLYGEETQYF.

This clonotype was picked up one time. The genes are TRBV5-1 and TRBJ2-7; the D is unclear. CDR1 and CDR2 (germline): SGHRS, YFSETQ. V was shortened by 1 base and J by 2 bases, with 7 bases between the two germline ends. This CDR3 contains 13 residues. CDR3 bases: TGCGCCAGCAGCTTGCCAGGAACCTACGAGCAGTACTTC. Translating gives CASSLPGTYEQYF.

The table lists this clonotype with a few counts. The V call is TRBV4-3, the J call TRBJ2-3; 11 positions match TRBD2. V lost 1 base to trimming and J lost 2 bases; unmatched junction nucleotides: 2. The CDR3 extends over 16 amino acids. Per the germline V gene, CDR1 is LGHNA and CDR2 is YSLEER. The CDR3: CASSQAGLADTDTQYF. The DNA for the CDR3 is TGCGCCAGCAGCCAAGCGGGACTAGCGGACACAGATACGCAGTATTTT.

V gene TRBV4-3 combines with J gene TRBJ1-1, with a possible D match to TRBD1 (6 bases). V was cut by 4 bases and J by 5 bases, with 17 bases left in between. Germline assignment: CDR1 LGHNA and CDR2 YSLEER. The length of the CDR3 is 15 residues. The CDR3 DNA reads as TGCGCCAGCAGCCCGGGAGACAGGTGGGGTACTGAAGCTTTCTTT. Amino acids: CASSPGDRWGTEAFF.

Only a few counts were recorded for this clonotype. CDR3 region: CASSLEASGTQYF. The CDR3 DNA is TGCGCCAGCAGCTTGGAGGCATCTGGGACCCAGTACTTC. This rearrangement joins TRBV5-1 to TRBJ2-5; D remains unclear. Germline V CDR1 and CDR2: SGHRS, YFSETQ. V lost 0 bases and J 7 bases, leaving 10 bases between the germline ends. The CDR3 spans 13 residues.

This clonotype is labeled medium-sized. This chain connects TRBV7-2 to TRBJ1-2; D uncertain. Germline lookup yields CDR1 SGHTA and CDR2 FQGNSA. V lost 1 base and J lost 2, with 5 bases in between. CDR3 length: 13 amino acids. CDR3 sequence: CASSLGGNYGYTF. The CDR3, as DNA: TGTGCCAGCAGCTTAGGAGGAAACTATGGCTACACCTTC.

In its sample, this clonotype ranks as medium-sized. The chain couples TRBV5-6 to TRBJ1-1; D might be TRBD1 (6 bases). Per the germline V gene, CDR1 is SGHDT and CDR2 is YYEEEE. The CDR3 is 12 residues long. With 2 bases removed from V and 10 bases from J, the gap between germline ends came to 12 bases. CDR3 loop: CASSFAGAGAFF. The CDR3 nucleotides read TGTGCCAGCAGCTTCGCAGGGGCGGGAGCTTTCTTT.

V and J are TRBV7-3 and TRBJ2-3; D uncertain. This CDR3 comprises 13 residues. CDR1 is SGHTA and CDR2 is FQGTGA in the germline V gene. The germline V and J ends were trimmed by 4 bases and 5 bases, with 10 bases remaining between them. The CDR3 nucleotides are TGTGCCAGCAGCTCGGTGTCGGGAGATACGCAGTATTTT. It encodes CASSSVSGDTQYF.

In its sample, this clonotype ranks as medium-sized. The chain links TRBV6-6 to TRBJ2-7; a weak D match, TRBD1 (6 bases). The CDR3 totals 14 residues. V was trimmed by 5 bases and J by 2 bases, leaving 13 bases between them. CDR1 and CDR2 from the germline V gene are MNHNY and SVGAGI (reference sequence). CDR3 coding DNA: TGTGCCAGCAGTCCCGCAGGGGATCCCTACGAGCAGTACTTC. Translated, it gives CASSPAGDPYEQYF.

By share of the sample, this clonotype is medium-sized (0.01 to 0.1%). The rearrangement joins TRBV7-2 to TRBJ2-2; D uncertain. CDR1 is SGHTA, CDR2 FQGNSA, per germline. This CDR3 has 12 amino acids. V lost 10 bases to trimming and J lost 6 bases, with 12 bases between them. In DNA form, the CDR3 reads TGTGCCACCCGCCTGGGTCCCGGGGAGCTGTTTTTT. Its protein is CATRLGPGELFF. Combining the CDR3 with reference TRBV7-2 and TRBJ2-2 gives the whole variable domain GAGVSQSPSNKVTEKGKDVELRCDPISGHTALYWYRQSLGQGLEFLIYFQGNSAPDKSGLPSDRFSAERTGGSVSTLTIQRTQQEDSAVYLCATRLGPGELFFGEGSRLTVL.

The J gene is TRBJ2-4, the V gene TRBV7-8, with a tentative D call TRBD2 (5 bases). CDR3 length equals 14 residues. Trimming left V 4 bases short and J 9 bases short, with 16 bases between. The germline V gene encodes CDR1 SGHVS and CDR2 FQNEAQ. The CDR3 here is CASSYSGVSGIQYF. CDR3 coding DNA: TGTGCCAGCAGCTATTCCGGGGTCAGTGGCATTCAGTACTTC.

This sequence joins TRBV11-2 and TRBJ2-2; D is possibly TRBD1 (6 bases). The V end lost 5 bases, the J end lost 6 bases, and 13 bases lay between the germline ends. From germline, CDR1 is SGHAT and CDR2 FQNNGV. There are 14 residues in the CDR3. Here the CDR3 DNA reads TGTGCCAGCAGCCCAATAAACAGGGCCGGGGAGCTGTTTTTT. Amino acid sequence: CASSPINRAGELFF.

The V gene is TRBV5-1, the J gene TRBJ2-3; D gene ambiguous. Germline V lookup: CDR1 SGHRS, CDR2 YFSETQ. V was clipped by 4 bases and J by 5 bases, with 14 bases between them. CDR3 length equals 14 residues. CDR3 nucleotides: TGCGCCAGCAGCCAACCCGGCTTGAAAGATACGCAGTATTTT. It encodes CASSQPGLKDTQYF.